Below, 12 T cell receptor beta chains from the same sample are listed, as sequenced in a study of metastatic and nonmetastatic thyroid tumors. TCRdb re-called the PCR reads with MiXCR. The table includes roughly 17,000 clones, approximately 25% detected once. None of the patients had undergone any treatment ahead of thyroid surgery. Sequenced: tumor tissue. The receptors originated from a male donor with papillary thyroid cancer or a benign thyroid nodule (not recorded which). Some clones in this sample may be carry-over from other donors' samples.

By share, this clone ranks as medium-sized (0.01 to 0.1%). V usage is TRBV20-1 and J usage is TRBJ2-5; TRBD1 or TRBD2 may be the D gene (5 bases each). Deletions cut 3 bases from V and 4 bases from J, with 21 bases between. From germline, CDR1 is DFQATT and CDR2 SNEGSKA (reference sequence). The CDR3 loop spans 16 amino acids. CDR3 protein: CSASASGTSSGETQYF. The CDR3 nucleotides read TGCAGTGCTAGTGCGTCCGGGACCTCCTCGGGAGAGACCCAGTACTTC.

This chain links TRBV5-1 with TRBJ1-2; D call uncertain. Trimming removed 3 bases from V and 6 bases from J, with 12 bases in between. This CDR3 has 13 residues. The germline V gene has CDR1 SGHRS and CDR2 YFSETQ. The CDR3 sequence: CASSCDSYHGYTF. The CDR3 nucleotides are TGCGCCAGCAGCTGTGACTCTTATCATGGCTACACCTTC.

This clone showed up many times. The chain uses TRBV28 and TRBJ2-3; D ambiguous. Germline loops: CDR1 MDHEN, CDR2 SYDVKM. This CDR3 region has 14 residues. V was shortened by 8 bases and J by 0 bases, with 12 bases between the two germline ends. The CDR3 DNA follows: TGTGCCAGCCTCGAGCGACTTAGCACAGATACGCAGTATTTT. Encoded protein: CASLERLSTDTQYF.

This clone was counted only a few times. A much larger clone is a single base away; this may be a read error. The chain links TRBV28 to TRBJ1-3; TRBD1 agrees at 7 bases. The CDR3 runs to 16 residues. Germline V gene data show CDR1 as MDHEN and CDR2 as SYDVKM. The CDR3: CASMTGPMSSRNTIYF. In nucleotides, the CDR3 is TGTGCCAGCATGACAGGGCCGATGAGCTCTAGAAACACCATATATTTT.

This clone was counted ten times or more. V usage is TRBV7-8 and J usage is TRBJ2-1; 8 nucleotides match TRBD2. CDR1 and CDR2 (germline): SGHVS, FQNEAQ. This CDR3 spans 15 amino acids. Unmatched junction bases numbered 8, after V lost 5 bases and J lost 5 bases. CDR3 in amino acids: CASSPAGGRNNEQFF. The CDR3 DNA is TGTGCCAGCAGCCCCGCGGGAGGACGAAACAATGAGCAGTTCTTC.

This clone was seen more than once but under ten times. The junction and the germline gene differ at one end; a read error may be behind it. The rearrangement joins TRBV6-1 to TRBJ1-5; a weak D match, TRBD1 (5 bases). CDR3 length: 16 amino acids. Germline CDR1 MNHNS, CDR2 SASEGT. The CDR3 DNA sequence: TGTGCCAGCATTGAACTCTGTGGGGCGTGGGAACAGCCCCAGCATTTT. As protein: CASIELCGAWEQPQHF.

This clone was recorded at least ten times. The V and J genes are TRBV7-3 and TRBJ2-1; TRBD2 aligns across 10 bases. This CDR3 region has 15 residues. Looked up from germline, CDR1 is SGHTA and CDR2 is FQGTGA. J was trimmed by 6 bases and V by 1 base; bases with no gene match: 3. The DNA of the CDR3 is TGTGCCAGCAGCTTAAGCCTAGCGGGGGTCAATGAGCAGTTCTTC. Translating gives CASSLSLAGVNEQFF.

This clone is medium-sized. The V gene is TRBV9, the J gene TRBJ1-3; TRBD1 agrees at 7 bases. Germline V gene lookup returns CDR1 SGDLS and CDR2 YYNGEE. The V segment lost 3 bases and the J segment 3 bases; nucleotides outside the gene matches: 9. The CDR3 length is 16 residues. The CDR3 protein is CASSDELGGGGNTIYF. The CDR3 DNA is TGTGCCAGCAGCGACGAGCTAGGGGGCGGTGGAAACACCATATATTTT.

This clone was seen ten or more times. The chain couples TRBV20-1 to TRBJ2-6, with a tentative D call TRBD1 (6 bases). The CDR3 contains 14 residues. The ends were cut back, 6 bases at V and 2 bases at J, with 11 bases in the middle. Germline-derived CDR1 and CDR2 are DFQATT and SNEGSKA (reference sequence). This CDR3 reads CSADRNPGANVLTF. DNA of the CDR3: TGCAGTGCAGACAGGAATCCTGGGGCCAACGTCCTGACTTTC.

This clone was observed a few times. The rearrangement joins TRBV6-4 to TRBJ2-1; 8 bases line up with TRBD2. After removal of 10 bases from V and 2 bases from J, the junction contained 7 bases not matched to a gene. Germline CDR1 is MRHNA and CDR2 is SNTAGT. The CDR3 length is 14 residues. The CDR3 protein is CATNYGGAYNEQFF. Written as DNA, the CDR3 is TGTGCCACCAATTACGGGGGGGCCTACAATGAGCAGTTCTTC.

This clone was seen ten or more times. V and J are TRBV2 and TRBJ1-4; D unclear. This CDR3 comprises 12 residues. Trimming took 4 bases from V and 8 from J, leaving 8 bases between them. In germline, CDR1 is SNHLY, CDR2 FYNNEI. DNA for the CDR3: TGTGCCAGCAGTGGGGTCAGCGAAAAACTGTTTTTT. It specifies CASSGVSEKLFF.

Turning to this clone: The germline gene is not matched at one end of the junction; a read error may be the cause. This chain uses TRBV10-2 with TRBJ2-3, with 12 bases identical to TRBD2. Germline V gene data show CDR1 as WSHSY and CDR2 as SAAADI. This CDR3 contains 14 residues. The CDR3: CASWTSGITDTQYF. The CDR3 bases are TGCGCCAGCTGGACTAGCGGGATCACAGATACTCAGTATTTT.